This TCR beta chain was documented in a study of human T cells and chemical hapten exposure. Study overall: Variation in per-sample TCR yields came mainly from small pooled library volume differences.

This clonotype was counted at least ten times. This sample's time point: patch test 1, 2 weeks after DPC sensitization. Stated treatment: therapeutic diphenylcyclopropenone sensitization with weekly scalp DPC. Ahead of applying each patch test, blood was sampled. Single cDNA molecules in the library carried unique molecular identifiers attached during preparation. TCRdb re-derived calls from the RACE reads in MiXCR, one entry per CDR3 protein. The repertoire consists of around 110,000 distinct CDR3 sequences, with about 12% occurring once and the leading ten covering 1.4%. This TCR derives from a woman aged 50 to 60 with alopecia areata. Some clones in this sample may be carry-over from other donors' samples. Material: whole blood, obtained in connection with sensitization to the hapten diphenylcyclopropenone (DPC).

CDR3 in amino acids: CSVRRKDGYTF. The CDR3 nucleotides read TGCAGCGTTCGTAGGAAAGATGGCTACACCTTC. The V and J genes are TRBV29-1 and TRBJ1-2; no clear D gene. Looked up from germline, CDR1 is SQVTM and CDR2 is ANQGSEA. Trimming left V 5 bases short and J 6 bases short, with 10 bases between. This CDR3 comprises 11 residues.